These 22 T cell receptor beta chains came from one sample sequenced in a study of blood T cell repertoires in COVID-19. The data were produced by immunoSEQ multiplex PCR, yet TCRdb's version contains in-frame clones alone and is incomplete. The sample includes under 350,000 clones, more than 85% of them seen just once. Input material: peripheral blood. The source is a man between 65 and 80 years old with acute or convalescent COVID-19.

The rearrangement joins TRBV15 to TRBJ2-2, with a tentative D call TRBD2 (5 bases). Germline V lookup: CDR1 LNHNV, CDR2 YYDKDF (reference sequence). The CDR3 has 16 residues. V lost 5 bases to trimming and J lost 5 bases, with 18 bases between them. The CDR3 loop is CATSDDVKRGTGELFF. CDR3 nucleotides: TGTGCCACCAGCGACGACGTAAAAAGAGGGACCGGGGAGCTGTTTTTT.

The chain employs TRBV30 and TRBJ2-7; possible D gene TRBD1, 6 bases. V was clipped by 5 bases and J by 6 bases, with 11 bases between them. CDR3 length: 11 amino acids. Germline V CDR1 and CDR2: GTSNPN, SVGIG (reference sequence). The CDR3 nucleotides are TGTGCCTGGGGTGACAGGCGCGAGCAGTACTTC. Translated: CAWGDRREQYF.

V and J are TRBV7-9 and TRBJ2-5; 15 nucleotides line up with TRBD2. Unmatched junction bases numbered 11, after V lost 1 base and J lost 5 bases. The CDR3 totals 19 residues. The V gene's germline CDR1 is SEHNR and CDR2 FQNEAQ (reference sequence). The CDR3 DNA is TGTGCCAGCAGCTTAGAGTCGGGACTAGCGGGAGGAGAAGGGGAGACCCAGTACTTC. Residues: CASSLESGLAGGEGETQYF. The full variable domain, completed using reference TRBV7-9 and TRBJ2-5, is DTGVSQNPRHKITKRGQNVTFRCDPISEHNRLYWYRQTLGQGPEFLTYFQNEAQLEKSRLLSDRFSAERPKGSFSTLEIQRTEQGDSAMYLCASSLESGLAGGEGETQYFGPGTRLLVL.

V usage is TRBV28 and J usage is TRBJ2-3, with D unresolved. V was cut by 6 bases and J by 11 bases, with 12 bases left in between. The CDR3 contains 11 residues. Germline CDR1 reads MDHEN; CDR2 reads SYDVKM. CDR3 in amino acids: CASRATSMQYF. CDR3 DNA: TGTGCCAGCAGAGCAACTTCGATGCAGTATTTT.

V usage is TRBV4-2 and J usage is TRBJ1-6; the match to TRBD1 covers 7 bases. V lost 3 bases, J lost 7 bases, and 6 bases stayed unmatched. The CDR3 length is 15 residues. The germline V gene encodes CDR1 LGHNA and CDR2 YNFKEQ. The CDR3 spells CASSQEGAQNSPLHF. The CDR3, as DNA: TGTGCCAGCAGCCAGGAGGGGGCGCAGAATTCACCCCTCCACTTT.

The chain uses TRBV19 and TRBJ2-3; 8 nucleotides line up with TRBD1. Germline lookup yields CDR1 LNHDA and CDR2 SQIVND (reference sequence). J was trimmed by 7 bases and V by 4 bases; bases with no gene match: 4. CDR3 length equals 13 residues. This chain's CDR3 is CASSNQGAYTQYF. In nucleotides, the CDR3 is TGTGCCAGTAGTAACCAGGGGGCATATACGCAGTATTTT.

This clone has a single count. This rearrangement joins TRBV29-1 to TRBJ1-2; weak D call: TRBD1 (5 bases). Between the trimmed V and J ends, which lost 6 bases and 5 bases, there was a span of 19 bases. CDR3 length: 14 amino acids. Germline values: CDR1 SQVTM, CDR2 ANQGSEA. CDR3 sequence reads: CSVVQGPIGYGYTF. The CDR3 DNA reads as TGCAGCGTAGTCCAGGGCCCCATAGGGTATGGCTACACCTTC.

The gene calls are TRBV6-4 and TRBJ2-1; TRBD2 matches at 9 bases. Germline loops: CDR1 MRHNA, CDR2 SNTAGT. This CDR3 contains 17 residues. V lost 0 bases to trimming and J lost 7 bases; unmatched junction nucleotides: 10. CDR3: CASSDSERASGINEQFF. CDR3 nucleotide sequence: TGTGCCAGCAGTGACTCCGAAAGGGCTAGCGGGATTAATGAGCAGTTCTTC.

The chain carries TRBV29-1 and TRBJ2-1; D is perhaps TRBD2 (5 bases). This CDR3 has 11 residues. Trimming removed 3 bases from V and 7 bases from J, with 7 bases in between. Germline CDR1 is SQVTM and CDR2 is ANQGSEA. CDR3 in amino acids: CSVDRGNEQFF. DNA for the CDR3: TGCAGCGTTGATCGGGGTAATGAGCAGTTCTTC.

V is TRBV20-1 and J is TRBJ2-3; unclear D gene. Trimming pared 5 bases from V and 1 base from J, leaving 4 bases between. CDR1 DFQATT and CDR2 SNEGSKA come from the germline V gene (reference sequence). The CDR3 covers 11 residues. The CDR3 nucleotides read TGCAGTGCTCGGGGCACAGATACGCAGTATTTT. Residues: CSARGTDTQYF.

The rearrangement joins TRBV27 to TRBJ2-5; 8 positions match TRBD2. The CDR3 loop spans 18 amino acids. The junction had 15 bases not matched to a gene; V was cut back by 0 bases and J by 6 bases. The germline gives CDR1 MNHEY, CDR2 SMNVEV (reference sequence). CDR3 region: CASSLSQGRGAGMKTQYF. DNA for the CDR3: TGTGCCAGCAGTTTATCTCAGGGGCGGGGGGCCGGTATGAAGACCCAGTACTTC.

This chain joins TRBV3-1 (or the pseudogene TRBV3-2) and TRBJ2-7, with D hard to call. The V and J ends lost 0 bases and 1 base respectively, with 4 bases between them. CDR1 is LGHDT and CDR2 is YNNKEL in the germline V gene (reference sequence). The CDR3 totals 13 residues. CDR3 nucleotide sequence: TGTGCCAGCAGCCAAGAGAGATCCTACGAGCAGTACTTC. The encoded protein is CASSQERSYEQYF.

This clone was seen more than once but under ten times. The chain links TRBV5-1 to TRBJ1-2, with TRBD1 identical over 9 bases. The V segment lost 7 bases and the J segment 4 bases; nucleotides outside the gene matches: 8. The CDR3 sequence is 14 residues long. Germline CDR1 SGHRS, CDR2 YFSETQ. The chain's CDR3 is CASRPGTGIYGYTF. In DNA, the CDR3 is TGCGCCAGCCGTCCCGGGACAGGGATCTATGGCTACACCTTC.

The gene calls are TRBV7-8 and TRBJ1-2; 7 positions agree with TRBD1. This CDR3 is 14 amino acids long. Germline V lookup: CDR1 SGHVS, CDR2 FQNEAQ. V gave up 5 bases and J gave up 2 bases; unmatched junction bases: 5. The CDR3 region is CASSPQGQNYGYTF. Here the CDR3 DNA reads TGTGCCAGCAGCCCCCAGGGACAGAACTATGGCTACACCTTC.

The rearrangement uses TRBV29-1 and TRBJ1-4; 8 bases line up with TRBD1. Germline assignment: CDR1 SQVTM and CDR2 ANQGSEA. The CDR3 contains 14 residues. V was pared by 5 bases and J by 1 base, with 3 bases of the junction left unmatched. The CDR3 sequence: CSVYTGGTNEKLFF. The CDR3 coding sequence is TGCAGCGTTTATACAGGGGGAACTAATGAAAAACTGTTTTTT.

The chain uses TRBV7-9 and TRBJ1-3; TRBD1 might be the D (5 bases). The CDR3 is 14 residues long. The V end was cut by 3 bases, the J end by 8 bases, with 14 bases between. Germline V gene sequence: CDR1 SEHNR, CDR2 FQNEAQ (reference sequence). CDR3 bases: TGTGCCAGCAGCTTCGACAGCCAAGGTGACACCATATATTTT. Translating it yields CASSFDSQGDTIYF.

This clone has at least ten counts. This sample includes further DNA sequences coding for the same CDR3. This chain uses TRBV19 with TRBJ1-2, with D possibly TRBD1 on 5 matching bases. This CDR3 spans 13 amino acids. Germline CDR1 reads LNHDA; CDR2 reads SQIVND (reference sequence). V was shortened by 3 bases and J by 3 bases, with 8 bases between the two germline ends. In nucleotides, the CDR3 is TGTGCCAGTAGTATCCAGGGTGACTATGGCTACACCTTC. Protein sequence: CASSIQGDYGYTF.

CDR3 in amino acids: CASSPRAGDFTDTQYF. CDR3 DNA: TGTGCCAGCTCACCTCGTGCGGGAGATTTTACAGATACGCAGTATTTT. The genes are TRBV18 and TRBJ2-3, with 7 bases lining up with TRBD2. The V segment lost 3 bases and the J segment 3 bases; nucleotides outside the gene matches: 9. Germline CDR1 KGHSH, CDR2 LQKENI. There are 16 residues in the CDR3.

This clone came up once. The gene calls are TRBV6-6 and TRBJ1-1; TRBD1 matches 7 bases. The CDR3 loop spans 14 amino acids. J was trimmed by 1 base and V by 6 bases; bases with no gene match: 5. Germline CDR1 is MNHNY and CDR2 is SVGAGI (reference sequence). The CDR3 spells CASRKGQPNTEAFF. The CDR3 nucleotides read TGTGCCAGCAGGAAGGGACAGCCGAACACTGAAGCTTTCTTT.

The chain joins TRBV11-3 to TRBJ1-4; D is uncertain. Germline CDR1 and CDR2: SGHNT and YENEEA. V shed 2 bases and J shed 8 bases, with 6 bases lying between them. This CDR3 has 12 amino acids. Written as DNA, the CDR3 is TGTGCCAGCAGCTTACTACTGGAAAAACTGTTTTTT. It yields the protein CASSLLLEKLFF.

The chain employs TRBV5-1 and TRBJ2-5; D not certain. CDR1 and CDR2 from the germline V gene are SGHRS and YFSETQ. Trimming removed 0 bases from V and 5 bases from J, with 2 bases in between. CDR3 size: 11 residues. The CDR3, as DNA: TGCGCCAGCAGCTTGGCGGAGACCCAGTACTTC. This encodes CASSLAETQYF.

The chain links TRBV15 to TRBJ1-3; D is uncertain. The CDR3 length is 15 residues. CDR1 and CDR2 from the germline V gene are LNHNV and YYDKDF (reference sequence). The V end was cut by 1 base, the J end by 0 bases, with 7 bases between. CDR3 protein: CATSRAGLSGNTIYF. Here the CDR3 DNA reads TGTGCCACCAGCAGAGCAGGTCTCTCTGGAAACACCATATATTTT. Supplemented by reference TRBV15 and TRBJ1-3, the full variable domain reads DAMVIQNPRYQVTQFGKPVTLSCSQTLNHNVMYWYQQKSSQAPKLLFHYYDKDFNNEADTPDNFQSRRPNTSFCFLDIRSPGLGDTAMYLCATSRAGLSGNTIYFGEGSWLTVV.